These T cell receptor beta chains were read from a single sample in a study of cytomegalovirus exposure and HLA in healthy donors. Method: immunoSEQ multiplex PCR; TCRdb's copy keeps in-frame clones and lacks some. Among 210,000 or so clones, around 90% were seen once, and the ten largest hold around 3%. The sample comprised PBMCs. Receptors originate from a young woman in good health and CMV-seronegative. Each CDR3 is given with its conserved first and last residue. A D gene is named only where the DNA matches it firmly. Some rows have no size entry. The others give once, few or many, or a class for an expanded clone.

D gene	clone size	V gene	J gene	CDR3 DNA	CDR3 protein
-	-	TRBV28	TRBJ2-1	TGTGCCAGCAGCTTCTACAATGAGCAGTTCTTC	CASSFYNEQFF
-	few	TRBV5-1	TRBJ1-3	TGCGCCAGCAGCTTGGCTGGCGGTACTGGTCACACCATATATTTT	CASSLAGGTGHTIYF
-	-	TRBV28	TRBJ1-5	TGTGCCAGCAGTTTGCCAGGGGAGGGGGATCAGCCCCAGCATTTT	CASSLPGEGDQPQHF
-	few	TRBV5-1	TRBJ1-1	TGCGCCAGCAGCTTGTCAGATACTGAAGCTTTCTTT	CASSLSDTEAFF
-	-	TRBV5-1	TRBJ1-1	TGCGCCAGCAGCACGACAGGTTGGGTGAACACTGAAGCTTTCTTT	CASSTTGWVNTEAFF
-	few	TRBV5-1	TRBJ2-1	TGCGCCAGCAGCTTAGCGGAGATCAATGAGCAGTTCTTC	CASSLAEINEQFF
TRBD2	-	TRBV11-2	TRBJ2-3	TGTGCCAGCAGCTTAGGTAGCGGGAGGGATACGCAGTATTTT	CASSLGSGRDTQYF
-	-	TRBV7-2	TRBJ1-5	TGTGCCAGCAGCTTAGTTAGGGGAAGCAATCAGCCCCAGCATTTT	CASSLVRGSNQPQHF
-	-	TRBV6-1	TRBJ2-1	TGTGCCAGCAGTGGGGGGCGGGGGATCTCCTACAATGAGCAGTTCTTC	CASSGGRGISYNEQFF
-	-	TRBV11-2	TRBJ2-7	TGTGCCAGCAGCCTTTTGACAGGTACCTACGAGCAGTACTTC	CASSLLTGTYEQYF
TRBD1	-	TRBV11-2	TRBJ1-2	TGTGCCAGCAGCTTAGACCCCGGGACAGGGAACGGCTACACCTTC	CASSLDPGTGNGYTF
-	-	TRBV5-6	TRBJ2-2	TGTGCCAGCAGCCCGGAGAGGACTTTGGGCACCGGGGAGCTGTTTTTT	CASSPERTLGTGELFF
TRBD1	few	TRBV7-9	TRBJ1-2	TGTGCCAGCAGCTTCTCCTTGGGACAGGCCCACGAGGGCTACACCTTC	CASSFSLGQAHEGYTF
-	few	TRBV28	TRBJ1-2	TGTGCCAGCTCCCTCTCCGGGAGGTATGGCTACACCTTC	CASSLSGRYGYTF
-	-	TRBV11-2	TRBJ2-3	TGTGCCAGCAGCCTGAAGACTAGTCCGCCCAGGACAGATACGCAGTATTTT	CASSLKTSPPRTDTQYF
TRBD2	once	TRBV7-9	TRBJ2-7	TGTGCCAGCAGTCGACTAGCGGGGGTCGAGCAGTACTTC	CASSRLAGVEQYF
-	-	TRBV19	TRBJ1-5	TGTGCCAGCGGAGGCCAGCCCCAGCATTTT	CASGGQPQHF
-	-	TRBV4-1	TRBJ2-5	TGCGCCAGCAGCCACCTTAAGGGGGAGACCCAGTACTTC	CASSHLKGETQYF
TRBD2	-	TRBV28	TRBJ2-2	TGTGCCAGCAATGGCGGCGGGAGGACGATCGGGGAGCTGTTTTTT	CASNGGGRTIGELFF
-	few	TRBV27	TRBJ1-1	TGTGCCAGCGCGGGTTTGGACACTGAAGCTTTCTTT	CASAGLDTEAFF
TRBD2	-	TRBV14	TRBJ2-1	TGTGCCAGCAGCCCCTACTCCCGGACTAGCGGCCTTTACAATGAGCAGTTCTTC	CASSPYSRTSGLYNEQFF
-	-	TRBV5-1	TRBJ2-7	TGCGCCAGCAGCCCTCCGGGAGATCCATTCACCTACGAGCAGTACTTC	CASSPPGDPFTYEQYF
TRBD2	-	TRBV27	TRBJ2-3	TGTGCCAGCAGTTCCCCTAGCGGGATCGCAGATACGCAGTATTTT	CASSSPSGIADTQYF
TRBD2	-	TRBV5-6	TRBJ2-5	TGTGCCAGCAGCTTCCCTAGCGGGGGCCAAGAGACCCAGTACTTC	CASSFPSGGQETQYF
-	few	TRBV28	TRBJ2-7	TGTGCCAGCAGTGACACCTACGAGCAGTACTTC	CASSDTYEQYF
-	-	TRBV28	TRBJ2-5	TGTGCCAGCAGTTTCCTCATCGACAGAGGTCAAGAGACCCAGTACTTC	CASSFLIDRGQETQYF
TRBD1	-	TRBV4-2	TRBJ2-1	TGTGCCAGCAGCCAGGACAGGGGCCATGAGCAGTTCTTC	CASSQDRGHEQFF
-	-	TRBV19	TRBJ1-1	TGTGCCAGTGAGCCGGGACACGGACGAGAAGCTTTCTTT	CASEPGHGREAFF
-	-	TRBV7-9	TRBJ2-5	TGTGCCAGCAGTTCAGGGAATCAAGAGACCCAGTACTTC	CASSSGNQETQYF
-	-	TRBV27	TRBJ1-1	TGTGCCAGCAGTTTAGCAGGGAACGTATGGATGAACACTGAAGCTTTCTTT	CASSLAGNVWMNTEAFF
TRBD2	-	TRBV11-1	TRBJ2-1	TGTGCCAGCAGCTTAGCACTAGCGGCTGAGCAGTTCTTC	CASSLALAAEQFF
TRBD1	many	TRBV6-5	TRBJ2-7	TGTGCCAGCAGTTACTCGACAGGGGGCTCCTACGAGCAGTACTTC	CASSYSTGGSYEQYF
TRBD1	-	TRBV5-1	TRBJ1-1	TGCGCCAGCAGCCGCGACAGGGTCGGGGACACTGAAGCTTTCTTT	CASSRDRVGDTEAFF
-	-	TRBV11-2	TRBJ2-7	TGTGCCAGCAGCTTAGTACCAGCGGACTACGAGCAGTACTTC	CASSLVPADYEQYF
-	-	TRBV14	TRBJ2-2	TGTGCCAGCAGCCATATTACCGGGAACACCGGGGAGCTGTTTTTT	CASSHITGNTGELFF
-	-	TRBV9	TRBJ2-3	TGTGCCAGCAGCGTAGGACTAGGGGGCACAGATACGCAGTATTTT	CASSVGLGGTDTQYF
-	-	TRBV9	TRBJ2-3	TGTGCCAGCAGCGTAGGTACCACTAGCACAGATACGCAGTATTTT	CASSVGTTSTDTQYF
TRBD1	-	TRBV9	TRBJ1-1	TGTGCCAGCAGCGTAGAGGTCGAGGGACAGGGAACTTTCTTT	CASSVEVEGQGTFF
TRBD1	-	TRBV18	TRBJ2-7	TGTGCCAGCTCACAGGGACAGGGTTACGAGCAGTACTTC	CASSQGQGYEQYF
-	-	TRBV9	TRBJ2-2	TGTGCCAGCAGCGTAGTCGGGACCGGGGAGCTGTTTTTT	CASSVVGTGELFF
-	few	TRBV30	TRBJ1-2	TGTGCCTGGAAACAGCGGACTTATGGCTACACCTTC	CAWKQRTYGYTF
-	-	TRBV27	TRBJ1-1	TGTGCCAGCAGTTTATCGGGGCTCACTGAAGCTTTCTTT	CASSLSGLTEAFF
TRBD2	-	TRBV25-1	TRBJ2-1	TGTGCCAGCGCCCCCACTCCCTTAGCGGGAGGCCGAAATGAGCAGTTCTTC	CASAPTPLAGGRNEQFF
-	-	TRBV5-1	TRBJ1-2	TGCGCCAGCAGCACGGAGACTCCCTACGCTGGCTACACCTTC	CASSTETPYAGYTF
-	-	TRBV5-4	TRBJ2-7	TGTGCCAGCAGCGTGGACTTATCCTACGAGCAGTACTTC	CASSVDLSYEQYF
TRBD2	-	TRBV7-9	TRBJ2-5	TGTGCCAGCAGCAAACTAGCGGGCCTAGGGGCCCAGTACTTC	CASSKLAGLGAQYF
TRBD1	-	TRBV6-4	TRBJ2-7	TGTGCCAGTCCCCGGGACAGCCCCTACGAGCAGTACTTC	CASPRDSPYEQYF
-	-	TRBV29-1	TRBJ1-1	TGCAGCTTCAAGACTCTGGGGAACACTGAAGCTTTCTTT	CSFKTLGNTEAFF
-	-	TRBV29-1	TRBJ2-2	TGCAGCGTTGAACAGGGAAACACCGGGGAGCTGTTTTTT	CSVEQGNTGELFF
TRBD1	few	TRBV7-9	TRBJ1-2	TGTGCCAGCAGCTTAGGGACAGGGACTGATGGCTACACCTTC	CASSLGTGTDGYTF
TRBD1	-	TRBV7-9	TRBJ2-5	TGTGCCAGCAGCTTATACAGGGGCGAAGAGACCCAGTACTTC	CASSLYRGEETQYF